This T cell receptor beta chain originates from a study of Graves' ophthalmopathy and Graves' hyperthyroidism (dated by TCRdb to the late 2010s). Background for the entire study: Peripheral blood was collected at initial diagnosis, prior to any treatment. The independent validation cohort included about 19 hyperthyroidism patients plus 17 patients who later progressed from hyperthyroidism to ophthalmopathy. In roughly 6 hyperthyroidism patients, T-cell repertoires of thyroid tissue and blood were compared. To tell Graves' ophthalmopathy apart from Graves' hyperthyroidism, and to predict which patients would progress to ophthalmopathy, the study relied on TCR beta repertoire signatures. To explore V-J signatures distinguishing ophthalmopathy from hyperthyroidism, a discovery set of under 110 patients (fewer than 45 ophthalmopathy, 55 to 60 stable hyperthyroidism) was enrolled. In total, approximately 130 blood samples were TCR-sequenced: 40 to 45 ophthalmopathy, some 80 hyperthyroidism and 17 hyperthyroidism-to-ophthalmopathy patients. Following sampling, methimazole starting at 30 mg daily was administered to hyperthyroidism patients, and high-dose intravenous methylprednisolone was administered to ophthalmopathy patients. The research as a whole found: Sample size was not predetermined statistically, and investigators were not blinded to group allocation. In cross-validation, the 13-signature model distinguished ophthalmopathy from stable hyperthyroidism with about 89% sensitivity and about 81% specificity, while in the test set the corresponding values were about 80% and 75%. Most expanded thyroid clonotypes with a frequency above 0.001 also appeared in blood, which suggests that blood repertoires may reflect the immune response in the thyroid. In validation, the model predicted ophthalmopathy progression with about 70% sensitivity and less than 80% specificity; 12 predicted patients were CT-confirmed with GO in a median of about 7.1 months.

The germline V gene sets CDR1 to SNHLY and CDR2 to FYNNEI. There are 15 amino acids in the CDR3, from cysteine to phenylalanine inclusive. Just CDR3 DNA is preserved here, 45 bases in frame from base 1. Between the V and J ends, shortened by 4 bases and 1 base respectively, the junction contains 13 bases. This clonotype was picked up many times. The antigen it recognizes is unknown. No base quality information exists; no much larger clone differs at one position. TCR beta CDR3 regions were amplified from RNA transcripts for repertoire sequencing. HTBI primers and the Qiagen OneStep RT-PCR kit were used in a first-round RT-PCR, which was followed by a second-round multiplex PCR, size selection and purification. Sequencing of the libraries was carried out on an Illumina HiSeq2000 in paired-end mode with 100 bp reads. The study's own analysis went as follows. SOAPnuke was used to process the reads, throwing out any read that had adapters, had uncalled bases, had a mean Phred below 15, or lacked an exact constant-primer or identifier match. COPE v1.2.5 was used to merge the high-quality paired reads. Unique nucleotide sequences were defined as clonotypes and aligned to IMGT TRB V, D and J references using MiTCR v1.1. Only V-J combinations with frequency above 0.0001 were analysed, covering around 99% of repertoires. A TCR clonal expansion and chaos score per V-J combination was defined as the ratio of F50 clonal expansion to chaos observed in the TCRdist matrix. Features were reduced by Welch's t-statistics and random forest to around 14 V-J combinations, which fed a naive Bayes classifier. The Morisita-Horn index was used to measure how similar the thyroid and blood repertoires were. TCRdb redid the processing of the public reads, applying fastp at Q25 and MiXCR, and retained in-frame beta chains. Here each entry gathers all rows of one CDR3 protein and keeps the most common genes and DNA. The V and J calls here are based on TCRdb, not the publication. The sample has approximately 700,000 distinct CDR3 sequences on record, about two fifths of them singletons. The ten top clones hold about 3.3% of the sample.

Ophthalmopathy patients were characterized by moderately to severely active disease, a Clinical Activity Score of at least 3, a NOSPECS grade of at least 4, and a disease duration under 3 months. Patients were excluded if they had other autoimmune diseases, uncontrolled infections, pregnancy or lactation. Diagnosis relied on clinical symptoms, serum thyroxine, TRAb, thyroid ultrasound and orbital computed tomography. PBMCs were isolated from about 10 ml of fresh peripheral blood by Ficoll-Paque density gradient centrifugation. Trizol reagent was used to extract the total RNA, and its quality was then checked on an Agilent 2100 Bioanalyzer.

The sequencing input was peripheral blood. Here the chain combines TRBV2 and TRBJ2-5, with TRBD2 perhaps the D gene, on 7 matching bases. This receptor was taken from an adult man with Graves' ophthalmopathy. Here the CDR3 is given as CASSVGGPLQETQYF. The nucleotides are TGTGCCAGCAGTGTGGGGGGGCCCCTCCAAGAGACCCAGTACTTC.